The clone carrying this T cell receptor (beta chain) was picked up many times. This sample was included in a study of human T cells and chemical hapten exposure. As for the study in general: Mostly female patients had alopecia areata, totalis or universalis.

CDR3 length: 14 amino acids. V lost 0 bases and J 0 bases, leaving 5 bases between the germline ends. Germline CDR1 and CDR2: DFQATT and SNEGSKA (reference sequence). MiXCR was run by TCRdb on the RACE reads, yielding one entry per CDR3 protein. Of 85,000 to 100,000 distinct CDR3 sequences listed, approximately 10% were seen once; the top ten hold roughly 2%. The time point was: patch test 2, 6 weeks after DPC sensitization. Treatment of the sample: therapeutic diphenylcyclopropenone sensitization with weekly scalp DPC. This TCR was recovered from a middle-aged man with alopecia areata. Some clones in this sample may be carry-over from other donors' samples. J is TRBJ1-4 and V is TRBV20-1; no reliable D call. The sequences come from whole blood, collected in connection with sensitization to the hapten diphenylcyclopropenone (DPC). The CDR3 DNA reads as TGCAGTGCTAGAGAATTCGCAACTAATGAAAAACTGTTTTTT. Translated, it gives CSAREFATNEKLFF.